A selection of T cell receptor beta chains follows, all from one sample in a study of T cells in Graves' hyperthyroidism and ophthalmopathy. MiXCR was run by TCRdb on the multiplex PCR reads, yielding one entry per CDR3 protein. The top ten hold approximately 12% of the sample, which has 620,000 or so distinct CDR3 sequences, approximately 15% seen once. Specimen: blood. The receptors here all came from a woman between 45 and 60 years old with Graves' ophthalmopathy. CDR3s include the opening cysteine and the closing phenylalanine or tryptophan. A D gene is named only where the DNA matches it firmly. Rows give clone size only sometimes, using once, few, many, or a class for an expanded clone.

v_call: TRBV5-1; clone_size: many; d_call: TRBD1; j_call: TRBJ2-3; cdr3_nt: TGCGCCAGCAGCTTGGGGGACAGTTACCGCACAGATACGCAGTATTTT; cdr3_aa: CASSLGDSYRTDTQYF
v_call: TRBV13; clone_size: many; d_call: -; j_call: TRBJ2-2; cdr3_nt: TGTGCCAGCACCGGTATCACCGGGGAGCTGTTTTTT; cdr3_aa: CASTGITGELFF
v_call: TRBV6-6; clone_size: many; d_call: TRBD1; j_call: TRBJ2-5; cdr3_nt: TGTGCCAGCAGTTACTCGGGACAGGGAAAAGAGACCCAGTACTTC; cdr3_aa: CASSYSGQGKETQYF
v_call: TRBV19; clone_size: few; d_call: -; j_call: TRBJ1-2; cdr3_nt: TGTGCCAGTAGTCCACGGAGAGGGTCTACTACCTTCTCTGGCTACACCTTC; cdr3_aa: CASSPRRGSTTFSGYTF
v_call: TRBV11-3; clone_size: few; d_call: -; j_call: TRBJ2-7; cdr3_nt: TGTGCCAGCAGCTTAGATCCGGCCAGGGACAACGAGCAGTACTTC; cdr3_aa: CASSLDPARDNEQYF
v_call: TRBV7-9; clone_size: many; d_call: TRBD1; j_call: TRBJ1-4; cdr3_nt: TGTGCCAGCAGCTTAGGCGGGACAGGGGAAGAAAAACTGTTTTTT; cdr3_aa: CASSLGGTGEEKLFF
v_call: TRBV28; clone_size: many; d_call: TRBD2; j_call: TRBJ2-7; cdr3_nt: TGTGCCAGCAGTCCGTTTAGGGGCGGGAGCTACCCCTACGAGCAGTACTTC; cdr3_aa: CASSPFRGGSYPYEQYF
v_call: TRBV14; clone_size: -; d_call: -; j_call: TRBJ2-3; cdr3_nt: TGTGCCAGCAGCCAAGGGATTGTTGTTACGCAGTATTTT; cdr3_aa: CASSQGIVVTQYF
v_call: TRBV5-1; clone_size: many; d_call: -; j_call: TRBJ2-1; cdr3_nt: TGCGCCAGCATCTCTAGCGAGGGGGACTCAATGGGTGGGCAGTTCTTC; cdr3_aa: CASISSEGDSMGGQFF
v_call: TRBV12-3/TRBV12-4; clone_size: many; d_call: -; j_call: TRBJ1-2; cdr3_nt: TGTGCCAGCAGTGTAAAGACTCCCGGGTTGCGCTACACCTTC; cdr3_aa: CASSVKTPGLRYTF
v_call: TRBV6-1; clone_size: many; d_call: TRBD1; j_call: TRBJ1-2; cdr3_nt: TGTGCCAGCAAGTCCGGACAGGATTTTTATGGCTACACCTTC; cdr3_aa: CASKSGQDFYGYTF
v_call: TRBV29-1; clone_size: -; d_call: TRBD1; j_call: TRBJ1-1; cdr3_nt: TGCAGCGTAACAGGGGGCACTGAAGCTTTCTTT; cdr3_aa: CSVTGGTEAFF
v_call: TRBV7-6; clone_size: many; d_call: -; j_call: TRBJ2-7; cdr3_nt: TGTGCCAGCAGCTTAGAGCTGTGGGGCGAGCAGTACTTC; cdr3_aa: CASSLELWGEQYF
v_call: TRBV5-1; clone_size: many; d_call: -; j_call: TRBJ1-1; cdr3_nt: TGTGCCAGCAGCCTTGGGGCCGGGAACACTGAAGCTTTCTTT; cdr3_aa: CASSLGAGNTEAFF
v_call: TRBV7-9; clone_size: many; d_call: -; j_call: TRBJ2-7; cdr3_nt: TGTGCCAGCAGGTCAGGGATCTACGAGCAGTACTTC; cdr3_aa: CASRSGIYEQYF
v_call: TRBV9; clone_size: few; d_call: TRBD1; j_call: TRBJ2-2; cdr3_nt: TGTGCCAGCAGCGAGGACAGGGGGCTCGACGGGGAGCTGTTTTTT; cdr3_aa: CASSEDRGLDGELFF
v_call: TRBV4-3; clone_size: -; d_call: -; j_call: TRBJ2-2; cdr3_nt: TGCGCCAGCAGCCAAGAGGGTCTAGAATCCGGGGAGCTGTTTTTT; cdr3_aa: CASSQEGLESGELFF
v_call: TRBV18; clone_size: few; d_call: TRBD1; j_call: TRBJ1-4; cdr3_nt: TGTGCCAGCTCACCAACCAGGGGGGGAGAAAAACTGTTTTTT; cdr3_aa: CASSPTRGGEKLFF
v_call: TRBV28; clone_size: many; d_call: -; j_call: TRBJ1-4; cdr3_nt: TGTGCCAGCAGAACAGGGACGGGGAATGAAAAACTGTTTTTT; cdr3_aa: CASRTGTGNEKLFF
v_call: TRBV27; clone_size: few; d_call: TRBD1; j_call: TRBJ2-1; cdr3_nt: TGTGCCAGCAGTATCCGGACAGGGGGGTACAATGAGCAGTTCTTC; cdr3_aa: CASSIRTGGYNEQFF
v_call: TRBV28; clone_size: many; d_call: -; j_call: TRBJ1-2; cdr3_nt: TGTGCCAGCAGCCAATCTCTGAGCGGGACGAACTATGGCTACACCTTC; cdr3_aa: CASSQSLSGTNYGYTF
v_call: TRBV3-1; clone_size: many; d_call: TRBD2; j_call: TRBJ2-1; cdr3_nt: TGTGCCAGCAGCCAAGATAGCGGGAGCTCGTACAATGAGCAGTTCTTC; cdr3_aa: CASSQDSGSSYNEQFF
v_call: TRBV15; clone_size: -; d_call: -; j_call: TRBJ1-4; cdr3_nt: TGTGCCACCAGATCCAGGGCCGGTGAAAAACTGTTTTTT; cdr3_aa: CATRSRAGEKLFF
v_call: TRBV11-3; clone_size: many; d_call: TRBD2; j_call: TRBJ2-2; cdr3_nt: TGTGCCAGCAGCTTAGTACTAGCGGGAGCTGGGACCGGGGAGCTGTTTTTT; cdr3_aa: CASSLVLAGAGTGELFF
v_call: TRBV15; clone_size: few; d_call: -; j_call: TRBJ1-1; cdr3_nt: TGTGCCACCAGCAGTGTTACCCTCGGCACTGAAGCTTTCTTT; cdr3_aa: CATSSVTLGTEAFF
v_call: TRBV7-2; clone_size: many; d_call: TRBD2; j_call: TRBJ2-7; cdr3_nt: TGTGCCAGCAGCTTATCTGGGACTAGCGGTTACGAGCAGTACTTC; cdr3_aa: CASSLSGTSGYEQYF
v_call: TRBV19; clone_size: -; d_call: TRBD2; j_call: TRBJ2-5; cdr3_nt: TGTGCCAGTAGTATAGACGGGACTAGCGGGACGGAGACCCAGTACTTC; cdr3_aa: CASSIDGTSGTETQYF
v_call: TRBV7-3; clone_size: many; d_call: TRBD2; j_call: TRBJ2-2; cdr3_nt: TGTGCCAGCAGCTTATTTGCGGGAGGGATCACCGGGGAGCTGTTTTTT; cdr3_aa: CASSLFAGGITGELFF